The entry below describes one TCR beta chain. What it recognizes is unknown. These data originate in a study of Graves' ophthalmopathy and Graves' hyperthyroidism. Broader study findings: Most thyroid-expanded clonotypes exceeding 0.001 frequency were also found in blood.

TCR beta CDR3 regions were amplified from RNA transcripts. The first-round RT-PCR employed HTBI primers together with the Qiagen OneStep RT-PCR kit. A multiplex PCR was then performed as the second round. TCRdb used MiXCR to reprocess the multiplex PCR reads, holding one entry per CDR3 protein. The data contain over a million distinct CDR3 sequences, about two fifths of them singletons. V lost 7 bases to trimming and J lost 2 bases, with 17 bases between them. The CDR3 spans 15 residues. The germline gives CDR1 SGHTA, CDR2 FQGNSA. Sequenced sample: peripheral blood or thyroid tissue (not recorded which). The source is an adult man with Graves' hyperthyroidism. This chain connects TRBV7-2 to TRBJ1-2; unclear D gene. The DNA of the CDR3 is TGTGCCAGCAAGAGACCCCAAACGGGAAACTATGGCTACACCTTC. As protein: CASKRPQTGNYGYTF.